A selection of T cell receptor beta chains follows, all from one sample in a study of blood T cell repertoires in COVID-19. Assay used: immunoSEQ multiplex PCR; TCRdb lists only in-frame clones, some missing. The sample consists of roughly 380,000 clones, 88% of them appearing once. Sequencing used PBMCs or T cells enriched from blood (not recorded which). Every receptor here comes from a woman aged 30 to 39 who had been exposed to COVID-19. CDR3s include the opening cysteine and the closing phenylalanine or tryptophan. The D gene is left open where the match is weak. Some rows mark clone size as missing; the rest say once, few, many or name a class of expanded clone.

j_call clone_size d_call v_call cdr3_aa cdr3_nt
TRBJ2-4 - TRBD1 TRBV4-2 CASSQDFRTGAPKNIQYF TGTGCCAGCAGCCAAGATTTTAGGACAGGGGCTCCCAAAAACATTCAGTACTTC
TRBJ2-7 - - TRBV3-1/TRBV3-2 CASSQDSLAVQHF TGTGCCAGCAGCCAAGACTCCTTAGCCGTCCAGCACTTC
TRBJ2-3 - - TRBV11-2 CASSLDGVVQYF TGTGCCAGCAGCTTAGACGGAGTAGTTCAGTATTTT
TRBJ2-7 - - TRBV6-6 CASSSRGSGYEQYF TGTGCCAGCAGTTCCCGGGGTAGCGGCTACGAGCAGTACTTC
TRBJ2-5 - - TRBV7-3 CASSRSGSQETQYF TGTGCCAGCAGCCGCTCCGGGAGCCAAGAGACCCAGTACTTC
TRBJ1-1 - - TRBV19 CASSPRAGDHTEAFF TGTGCCAGTAGTCCCCGAGCAGGGGACCACACTGAAGCTTTCTTT
TRBJ2-7 - TRBD2 TRBV12-5 CASGLVLSTSGRASYEQYF TGTGCTAGTGGTTTGGTGCTCTCTACTAGCGGGAGGGCCTCGTACGAGCAGTACTTC
TRBJ2-5 - TRBD1 TRBV7-9 CASSLAGTGGLGETQYF TGTGCCAGCAGCTTAGCCGGGACAGGGGGCTTGGGAGAGACCCAGTACTTC
TRBJ1-2 once TRBD1 TRBV6-5 CASSFGTAANYGYTF TGTGCCAGCAGTTTCGGGACAGCAGCTAACTATGGCTACACCTTC
TRBJ2-3 - - TRBV12-3/TRBV12-4 CASSLGGDTQYF TGTGCCAGCAGTTTAGGAGGAGATACGCAGTATTTT
TRBJ1-4 - - TRBV29-1 CSVAGQIDREKLFF TGCAGCGTTGCCGGACAGATCGACCGGGAAAAACTGTTTTTT
TRBJ2-1 - TRBD1 TRBV10-3 CAIKPGQHYEQFF TGTGCCATCAAACCGGGACAGCACTATGAGCAGTTCTTC
TRBJ2-7 - TRBD2 TRBV7-9 CASSLVGTSGSYEQYF TGTGCCAGCAGCTTAGTAGGGACTAGCGGATCCTACGAGCAGTACTTC
TRBJ2-7 - TRBD2 TRBV7-9 CASSSGTSGGREQYF TGTGCCAGCAGCTCCGGGACTAGCGGTGGAAGGGAGCAGTACTTC
TRBJ1-1 - - TRBV7-3 CASSPSVYTEAFF TGTGCCAGCAGCCCATCGGTATACACTGAAGCTTTCTTT
TRBJ2-1 - - TRBV19 CASKDRSSYNEQFF TGTGCCAGTAAAGACAGGAGCTCCTACAATGAGCAGTTCTTC
TRBJ2-5 once - TRBV27 CASSLTGPQETQYF TGTGCCAGCAGTTTAACAGGACCCCAAGAGACCCAGTACTTC
TRBJ2-2 - TRBD2 TRBV9 CASSVAGGGYTGELFF TGTGCCAGCAGCGTAGCCGGGGGAGGGTACACCGGGGAGCTGTTTTTT
TRBJ2-4 many TRBD1 TRBV6-5 CASSFSLGQVKNIQYF TGTGCCAGCAGTTTTTCTCTGGGACAGGTTAAAAACATTCAGTACTTC
TRBJ2-3 - TRBD2 TRBV18 CASSPPGLGADTQYF TGTGCCAGCTCACCACCGGGACTAGGCGCAGATACGCAGTATTTT
TRBJ2-7 - - TRBV24-1 CATSDPREGAGEQYF TGTGCCACCAGTGACCCCCGAGAGGGGGCGGGGGAGCAGTACTTC
TRBJ1-3 - - TRBV5-8 CASSLGQNSGNTIYF TGTGCCAGCAGCTTGGGACAGAACTCTGGAAACACCATATATTTT
TRBJ1-4 - TRBD1 TRBV5-8 CASSFTGGPNEKLFF TGTGCCAGCAGCTTCACAGGGGGCCCTAATGAAAAACTGTTTTTT
TRBJ1-2 - - TRBV19 CASSPTVGYGYTF TGTGCCAGTTCCCCGACAGTGGGCTATGGCTACACCTTC
TRBJ2-2 - TRBD1 TRBV4-1 CASSLGGETANTGELFF TGCGCCAGCAGCCTAGGGGGCGAGACAGCGAACACCGGGGAGCTGTTTTTT